These T cell receptor beta chains were read from a single sample in a study of human T cells and chemical hapten exposure. TCRdb re-analysed the RACE reads in MiXCR, keeping a single row per CDR3 protein. The sample has 90,000 to 140,000 distinct CDR3 sequences; 30% to 35% are singletons. The sample consisted of whole blood, taken in connection with sensitization to the hapten diphenylcyclopropenone (DPC). These receptors originate from a middle-aged man with alopecia areata. Some clones in this sample may be carry-over from other donors' samples. Both conserved end residues are part of each CDR3. D genes are given only for firm matches. Clone size is shown for a subset of rows, as once, few, many or a class of expanded clone.

J: TRBJ2-3; size: few; D: TRBD1; V: TRBV6-5; CDR3: CASSYSSWDRGSDTQYF; DNA: TGTGCCAGCAGTTACTCAAGTTGGGACAGGGGGTCAGATACGCAGTATTTT
J: TRBJ2-1; size: -; D: -; V: TRBV4-3; CDR3: CASSRTDNEQFF; DNA: TGCGCCAGCAGTCGAACAGACAATGAGCAGTTCTTC
J: TRBJ2-5; size: -; D: -; V: TRBV27; CDR3: CASSPQIGETQYF; DNA: TGTGCCAGCAGCCCACAAATCGGGGAGACCCAGTACTTC
J: TRBJ1-4; size: -; D: -; V: TRBV29-1; CDR3: CSVATRYNEKLFF; DNA: TGCAGCGTCGCCACGAGGTATAATGAAAAACTGTTTTTT
J: TRBJ1-4; size: -; D: -; V: TRBV10-3; CDR3: CAISAGAGNNEKLFF; DNA: TGTGCCATCAGTGCCGGGGCAGGGAATAATGAAAAACTGTTTTTT
J: TRBJ1-1; size: -; D: -; V: TRBV29-1; CDR3: CSVDFTGTEAFF; DNA: TGCAGCGTTGATTTTACGGGCACTGAAGCTTTCTTT
J: TRBJ1-1; size: -; D: TRBD1; V: TRBV5-5; CDR3: CASSFPDRDTEAFF; DNA: TGTGCCAGCAGCTTCCCGGACAGGGATACTGAAGCTTTCTTT
J: TRBJ2-5; size: -; D: -; V: TRBV10-3; CDR3: CAISESNSGLQETQYF; DNA: TGTGCCATCAGTGAGTCGAACTCGGGACTTCAAGAGACCCAGTACTTC
J: TRBJ2-3; size: once; D: -; V: TRBV6-6; CDR3: CASSKGRGDTQYF; DNA: TGTGCCAGCAGTAAAGGCCGGGGAGATACGCAGTATTTT
J: TRBJ1-2; size: -; D: -; V: TRBV11-2; CDR3: CASSLVRAGHYGYTF; DNA: TGTGCCAGCAGCTTAGTCCGGGCTGGGCACTATGGCTACACCTTC
J: TRBJ2-1; size: -; D: -; V: TRBV3-1; CDR3: CASSQERAPSYNEQFF; DNA: TGTGCCAGCAGCCAAGAGCGGGCACCCTCCTACAATGAGCAGTTCTTC
J: TRBJ2-1; size: few; D: -; V: TRBV10-3; CDR3: CAISDGVSYNEQFF; DNA: TGTGCCATCAGTGACGGGGTCTCCTACAATGAGCAGTTCTTC
J: TRBJ2-3; size: few; D: -; V: TRBV20-1; CDR3: CSASDVGISTDTQYF; DNA: TGCAGTGCTAGTGATGTGGGAATCAGCACAGATACGCAGTATTTT
J: TRBJ2-3; size: -; D: TRBD1; V: TRBV12-3/TRBV12-4; CDR3: CASSLKGAGTDTQYF; DNA: TGTGCCAGCAGTTTAAAGGGGGCCGGCACAGATACGCAGTATTTT
J: TRBJ1-5; size: -; D: -; V: TRBV7-2; CDR3: CASSLDGRTNQPQHF; DNA: TGTGCCAGCAGCTTAGATGGCCGGACCAATCAGCCCCAGCATTTT
J: TRBJ1-1; size: -; D: -; V: TRBV29-1; CDR3: CSVEDRGWNTEAFF; DNA: TGCAGCGTTGAAGACCGGGGATGGAACACTGAAGCTTTCTTT
J: TRBJ2-1; size: -; D: TRBD2; V: TRBV4-2; CDR3: CASSQEVVAGAIEQFF; DNA: TGTGCCAGCAGCCAAGAGGTGGTAGCGGGAGCTATTGAGCAGTTCTTC
J: TRBJ2-3; size: -; D: -; V: TRBV9; CDR3: CASSESLGRDTQYF; DNA: TGTGCCAGCAGCGAGAGTCTAGGGAGAGATACGCAGTATTTT
J: TRBJ1-4; size: -; D: -; V: TRBV4-3; CDR3: CASSQGPQNEKLFF; DNA: TGCGCCAGCAGCCAGGGACCCCAAAATGAAAAACTGTTTTTT
J: TRBJ1-6; size: many; D: -; V: TRBV20-1; CDR3: CSAREGGSYNSPLHF; DNA: TGCAGTGCTAGAGAGGGGGGTTCTTATAATTCACCCCTCCACTTT
J: TRBJ2-3; size: -; D: -; V: TRBV12-3/TRBV12-4; CDR3: CASSLGQTATQYF; DNA: TGTGCCAGCAGCCTAGGACAGACGGCTACGCAGTATTTT
J: TRBJ1-5; size: few; D: -; V: TRBV29-1; CDR3: CSVRIQGEEPQHF; DNA: TGCAGCGTACGTATACAGGGAGAGGAGCCCCAGCATTTT
J: TRBJ1-6; size: few; D: -; V: TRBV20-1; CDR3: CSARDRGHSPLHF; DNA: TGCAGTGCTAGAGACAGGGGACATTCACCCCTCCACTTT
J: TRBJ2-2; size: -; D: -; V: TRBV12-3/TRBV12-4; CDR3: CASSLSGSPGELFF; DNA: TGTGCCAGCAGTTTATCGGGCTCCCCCGGGGAGCTGTTTTTT
J: TRBJ2-3; size: few; D: -; V: TRBV7-2; CDR3: CASSRLLGSGDTQYF; DNA: TGTGCCAGCAGCCGGCTGCTAGGGAGCGGTGATACGCAGTATTTT
J: TRBJ2-5; size: -; D: -; V: TRBV6-6; CDR3: CASSYMGSWVGETQYF; DNA: TGTGCCAGCAGTTACATGGGGTCATGGGTTGGAGAGACCCAGTACTTC
J: TRBJ1-1; size: once; D: -; V: TRBV29-1; CDR3: CSVARVTEAFF; DNA: TGCAGCGTTGCCAGGGTGACTGAAGCTTTCTTT
J: TRBJ2-3; size: -; D: -; V: TRBV28; CDR3: CASSPPQNTQYF; DNA: TGTGCCAGCAGTCCCCCACAGAATACGCAGTATTTT
J: TRBJ2-5; size: -; D: TRBD2; V: TRBV18; CDR3: CASSPLPGLAVQETQYF; DNA: TGTGCCAGCTCACCACTTCCCGGACTAGCGGTCCAAGAGACCCAGTACTTC
J: TRBJ2-3; size: few; D: -; V: TRBV20-1; CDR3: CSAGGRGTDTQYF; DNA: TGCAGTGCTGGGGGCCGAGGCACAGATACGCAGTATTTT
J: TRBJ1-4; size: -; D: -; V: TRBV12-3/TRBV12-4; CDR3: CASSLVKDRLNEKLFF; DNA: TGTGCCAGCAGTTTAGTCAAGGACAGACTAAATGAAAAACTGTTTTTT
J: TRBJ1-5; size: -; D: -; V: TRBV27; CDR3: CASSLSRVNQPQHF; DNA: TGTGCCAGCAGTTTAAGCAGGGTCAATCAGCCCCAGCATTTT
J: TRBJ2-1; size: few; D: -; V: TRBV10-3; CDR3: CAISDGLTYNEQFF; DNA: TGTGCCATCAGTGATGGGTTGACCTACAATGAGCAGTTCTTC
J: TRBJ1-1; size: -; D: -; V: TRBV23-1; CDR3: CASSPKGPRWQPNTEAFF; DNA: TGCGCCAGCAGTCCCAAGGGCCCACGGTGGCAGCCGAACACTGAAGCTTTCTTT